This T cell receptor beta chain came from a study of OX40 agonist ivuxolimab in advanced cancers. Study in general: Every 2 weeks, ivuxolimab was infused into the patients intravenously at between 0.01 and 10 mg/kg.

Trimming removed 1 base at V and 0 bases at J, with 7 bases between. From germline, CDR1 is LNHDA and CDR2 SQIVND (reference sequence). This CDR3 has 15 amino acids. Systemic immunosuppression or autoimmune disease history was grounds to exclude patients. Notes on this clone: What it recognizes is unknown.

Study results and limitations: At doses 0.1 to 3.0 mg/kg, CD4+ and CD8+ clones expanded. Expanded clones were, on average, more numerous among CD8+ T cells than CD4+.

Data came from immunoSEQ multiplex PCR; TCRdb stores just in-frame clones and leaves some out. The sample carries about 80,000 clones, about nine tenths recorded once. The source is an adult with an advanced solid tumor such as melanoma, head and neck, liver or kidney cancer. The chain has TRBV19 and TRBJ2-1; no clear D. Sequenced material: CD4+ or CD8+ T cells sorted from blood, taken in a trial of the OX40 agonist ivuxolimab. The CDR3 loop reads CASSIAPSSYNEQFF. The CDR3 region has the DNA TGTGCCAGTAGTATAGCGCCGAGCTCCTACAATGAGCAGTTCTTC.